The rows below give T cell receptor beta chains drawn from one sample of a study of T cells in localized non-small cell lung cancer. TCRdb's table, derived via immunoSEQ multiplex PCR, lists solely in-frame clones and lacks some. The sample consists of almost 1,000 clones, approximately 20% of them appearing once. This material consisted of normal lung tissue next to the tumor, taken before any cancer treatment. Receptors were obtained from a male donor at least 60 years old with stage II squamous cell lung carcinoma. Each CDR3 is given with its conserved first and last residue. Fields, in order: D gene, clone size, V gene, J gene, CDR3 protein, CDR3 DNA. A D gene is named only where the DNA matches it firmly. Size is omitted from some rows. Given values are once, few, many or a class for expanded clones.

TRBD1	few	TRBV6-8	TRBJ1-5	CASSSNIQGYQPQHF	TGTGCCAGCAGTAGTAACATACAGGGGTATCAGCCCCAGCATTTT
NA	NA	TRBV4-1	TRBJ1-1	CASSQDPGTEAFF	TGCGCCAGCAGCCAAGATCCTGGCACTGAAGCTTTCTTT
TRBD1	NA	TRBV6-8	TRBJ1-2	CASSSGTGRRYGYTF	TGTGCCAGCAGTTCAGGGACAGGGAGAAGATATGGCTACACCTTC
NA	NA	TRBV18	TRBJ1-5	CASSPQRSAGKLSGNQPQHF	TGTGCCAGCTCACCCCAAAGGTCGGCAGGGAAGTTATCTGGCAATCAGCCCCAGCATTTT
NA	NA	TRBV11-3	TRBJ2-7	CASSLDAGSNYEQYF	TGTGCCAGCAGCTTAGACGCGGGAAGTAACTACGAGCAGTACTTC
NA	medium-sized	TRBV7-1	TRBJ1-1	CASSLRIGVLNTEAFF	TGTGCCAGCAGCTTAAGGATAGGGGTACTGAACACTGAAGCTTTCTTT
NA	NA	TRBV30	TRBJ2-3	CAWTVDTDTQYF	TGTGCCTGGACAGTAGACACAGATACGCAGTATTTT
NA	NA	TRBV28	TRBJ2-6	CASSSPGQSGANVLTF	TGTGCCAGCAGTTCTCCGGGACAATCTGGGGCCAACGTCCTGACTTTC
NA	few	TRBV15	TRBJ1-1	CATSQQGVPFNTEAFF	TGTGCCACCAGCCAACAGGGCGTCCCCTTCAACACTGAAGCTTTCTTT
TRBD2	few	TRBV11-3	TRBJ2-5	CASSLTGLAGLKTQYF	TGTGCCAGCAGCTTAACAGGACTAGCGGGACTAAAGACCCAGTACTTC
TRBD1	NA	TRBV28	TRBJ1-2	CASSTTGGDGYTF	TGTGCCAGCAGCACGACAGGGGGCGACGGCTACACCTTC
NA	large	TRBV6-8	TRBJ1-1	CASSYEGNTEAFF	TGTGCCAGCAGTTACGAGGGAAACACTGAAGCTTTCTTT
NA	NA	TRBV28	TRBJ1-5	CASSLMGDQPQHF	TGTGCCAGCAGTTTAATGGGGGATCAGCCCCAGCATTTT
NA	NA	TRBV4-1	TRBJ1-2	CASSQEREGASVYGYTF	TGCGCCAGCAGCCAAGAGAGGGAAGGGGCATCGGTTTATGGCTACACCTTC
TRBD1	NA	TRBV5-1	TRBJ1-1	CASSLDFGTGRGEAFF	TGCGCCAGCAGCTTGGACTTTGGGACAGGCCGGGGTGAAGCTTTCTTT
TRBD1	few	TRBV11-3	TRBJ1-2	CASSSWGQGYGYTF	TGTGCCAGCAGCAGCTGGGGACAGGGCTATGGCTACACCTTC
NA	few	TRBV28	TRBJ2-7	CASRDGGSSEQYF	TGTGCCAGCAGGGATGGGGGGAGCTCCGAGCAGTACTTC
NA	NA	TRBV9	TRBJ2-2	CASSVAEQGNTGELFF	TGTGCCAGCAGCGTAGCTGAACAGGGTAATACCGGGGAGCTGTTTTTT